The 5 T cell receptor beta chains listed next were all sequenced from one sample in a study of blood T cell repertoires in COVID-19. Profiled with immunoSEQ multiplex PCR; TCRdb holds only in-frame clones, not every one. The profile shows 130,000 to 150,000 clones, about 87% of them singletons. Sequencing was carried out using peripheral blood. These receptor sequences come from a woman between 50 and 59 years old with acute or convalescent COVID-19.

The chain couples TRBV18 to TRBJ1-4, with 9 nucleotides matching TRBD1. The CDR3 consists of 15 residues. Losses at the gene ends were 2 bases for V and 4 bases for J; bases not matched to a gene: 2. Germline V gene sequence: CDR1 KGHSH, CDR2 LQKENI. CDR3 sequence: CASSPSGQGNEKLFF. The DNA of the CDR3 is TGTGCCAGCTCACCATCGGGACAGGGTAATGAAAAACTGTTTTTT.

With regard to this clone: The junction departs from germline at one end; a sequencing error may be responsible. This chain uses TRBV29-1 with TRBJ1-2, with TRBD1 identical over 9 bases. This CDR3 spans 15 amino acids. Germline loops: CDR1 SQVTM, CDR2 ANQGSEA. CDR3 sequence: CSAERRSGTGSGYTF. CDR3 sequence (DNA): TGCAGCGCTGAACGCCGCTCCGGGACAGGGAGTGGCTACACCTTC. Together with reference TRBV29-1 and TRBJ1-2, the CDR3 gives the full variable domain: SAVISQKPSRDICQRGTSLTIQCQVDSQVTMMFWYRQQPGQSLTLIATANQGSEATYESGFVIDKFPISRPNLTFSTLTVSNMSPEDSSIYLCSAERRSGTGSGYTFGSGTRLTVV.

This clone has just one count. Mismatch with germline at one junction end may stem from a read error. CDR3 DNA: TGTGCCAGCAGTGAAATGGCGTCGGACATCCGCTTC. It translates to CASSEMASDIRF. J is TRBJ2-7 and V is TRBV25-1, with D possibly being TRBD1 (5 bases). This CDR3 is built from 12 residues. Germline V lookup: CDR1 MGHDK, CDR2 SYGVNS.

This clone occurred once. The chain couples TRBV7-3 to TRBJ2-1; D possibly corresponds to TRBD2 (6 bases). The CDR3 totals 13 residues. Germline V lookup: CDR1 SGHTA, CDR2 FQGTGA. Trimming removed 5 bases from V and 9 bases from J, with 14 bases in between. CDR3 amino acids: CASSPGGSTEQFF. The DNA for the CDR3 is TGTGCCAGCAGCCCCGGAGGGAGCACTGAGCAGTTCTTC.

The chain uses TRBV4-1 and TRBJ1-5; tentative D call: TRBD1 (6 bases). CDR3 length: 16 amino acids. V was cut by 1 base and J by 0 bases, with 10 bases left in between. Germline CDR1 reads MGHRA; CDR2 reads YSYEKL. The CDR3 is CASSQGQAYSNQPQHF. CDR3 sequence (DNA): TGCGCCAGCAGCCAAGGACAGGCCTATAGCAATCAGCCCCAGCATTTT.